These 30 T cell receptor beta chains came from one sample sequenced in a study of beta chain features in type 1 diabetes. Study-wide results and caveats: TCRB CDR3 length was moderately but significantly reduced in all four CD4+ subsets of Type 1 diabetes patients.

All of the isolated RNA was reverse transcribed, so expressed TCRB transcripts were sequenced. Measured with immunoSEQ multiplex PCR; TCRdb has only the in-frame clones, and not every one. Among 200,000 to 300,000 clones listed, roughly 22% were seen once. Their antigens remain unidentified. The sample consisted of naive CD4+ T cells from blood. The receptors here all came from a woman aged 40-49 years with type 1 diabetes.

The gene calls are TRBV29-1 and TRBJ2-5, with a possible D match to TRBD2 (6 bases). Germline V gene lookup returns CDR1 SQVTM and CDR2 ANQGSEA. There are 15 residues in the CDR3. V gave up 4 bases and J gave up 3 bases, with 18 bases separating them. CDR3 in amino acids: CSVARGTGVEETQYF. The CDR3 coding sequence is TGCAGCGTTGCACGGGGGACGGGGGTTGAAGAGACCCAGTACTTC.

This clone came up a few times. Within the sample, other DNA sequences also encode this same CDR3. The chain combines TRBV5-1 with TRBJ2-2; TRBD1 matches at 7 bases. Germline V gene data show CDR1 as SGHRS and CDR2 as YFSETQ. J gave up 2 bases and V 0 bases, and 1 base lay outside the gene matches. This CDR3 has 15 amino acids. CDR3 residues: CASSLDRGNTGELFF. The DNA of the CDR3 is TGCGCCAGCAGCTTGGACAGGGGTAACACCGGGGAGCTGTTTTTT.

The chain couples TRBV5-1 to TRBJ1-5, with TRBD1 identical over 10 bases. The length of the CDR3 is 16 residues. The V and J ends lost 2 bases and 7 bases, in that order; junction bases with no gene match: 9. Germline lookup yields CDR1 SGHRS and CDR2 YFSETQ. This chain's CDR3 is CASSLEPGQGTQPQHF. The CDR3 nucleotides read TGCGCCAGCAGCTTAGAACCGGGACAGGGGACGCAGCCCCAGCATTTT.

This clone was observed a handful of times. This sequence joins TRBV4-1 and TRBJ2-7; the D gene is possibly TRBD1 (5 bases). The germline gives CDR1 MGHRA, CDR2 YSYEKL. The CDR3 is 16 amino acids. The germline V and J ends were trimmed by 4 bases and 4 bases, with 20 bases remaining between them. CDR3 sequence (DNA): TGCGCCAGCAGCCGCCTCGGGCAGCAGGGCTTTTACGAGCAGTACTTC. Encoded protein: CASSRLGQQGFYEQYF.

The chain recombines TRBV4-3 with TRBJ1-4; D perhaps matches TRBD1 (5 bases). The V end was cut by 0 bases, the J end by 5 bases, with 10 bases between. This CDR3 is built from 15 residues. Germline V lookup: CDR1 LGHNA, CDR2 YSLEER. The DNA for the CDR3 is TGCGCCAGCAGCCAAGACTACAGGTCAAATGAAAAACTGTTTTTT. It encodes CASSQDYRSNEKLFF.

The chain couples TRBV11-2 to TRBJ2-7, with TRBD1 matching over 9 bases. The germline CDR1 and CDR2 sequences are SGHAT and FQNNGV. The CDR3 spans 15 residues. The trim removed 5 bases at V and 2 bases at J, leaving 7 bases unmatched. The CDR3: CASSPDRGIPYEQYF. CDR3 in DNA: TGTGCCAGCAGCCCGGACAGGGGAATCCCCTACGAGCAGTACTTC.

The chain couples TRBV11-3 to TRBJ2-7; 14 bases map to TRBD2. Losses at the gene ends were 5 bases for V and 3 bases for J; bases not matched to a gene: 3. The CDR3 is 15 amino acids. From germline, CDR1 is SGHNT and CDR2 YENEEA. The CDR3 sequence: CASSLGLAGDYEQYF. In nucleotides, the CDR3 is TGTGCCAGCAGCCTGGGACTAGCGGGGGACTACGAGCAGTACTTC.

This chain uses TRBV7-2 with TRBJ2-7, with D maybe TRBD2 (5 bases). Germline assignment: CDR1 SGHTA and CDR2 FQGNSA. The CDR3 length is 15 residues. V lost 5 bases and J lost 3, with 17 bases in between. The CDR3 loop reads CASSRGPGSIYEQYF. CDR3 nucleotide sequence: TGTGCCAGCAGCCGCGGGCCAGGCTCGATCTACGAGCAGTACTTC.

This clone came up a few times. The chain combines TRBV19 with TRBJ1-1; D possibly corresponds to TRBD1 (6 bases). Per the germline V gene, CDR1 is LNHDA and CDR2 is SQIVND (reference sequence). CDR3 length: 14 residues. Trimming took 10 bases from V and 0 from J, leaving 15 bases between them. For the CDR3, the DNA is TGTGCCACCTTAGCTGGACAGCTGAACACTGAAGCTTTCTTT. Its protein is CATLAGQLNTEAFF.

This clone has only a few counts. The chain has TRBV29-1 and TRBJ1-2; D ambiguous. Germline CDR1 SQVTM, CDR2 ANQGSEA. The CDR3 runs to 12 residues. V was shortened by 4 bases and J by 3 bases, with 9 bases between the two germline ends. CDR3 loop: CSVAAQDYGYTF. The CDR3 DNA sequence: TGCAGCGTTGCGGCCCAGGACTATGGCTACACCTTC.

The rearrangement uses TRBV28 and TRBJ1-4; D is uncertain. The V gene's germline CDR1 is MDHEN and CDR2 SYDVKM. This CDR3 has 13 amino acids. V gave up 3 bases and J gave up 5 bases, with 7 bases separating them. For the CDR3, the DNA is TGTGCCAGCAGTTTTGGGAGAAATGAAAAACTGTTTTTT. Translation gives CASSFGRNEKLFF.

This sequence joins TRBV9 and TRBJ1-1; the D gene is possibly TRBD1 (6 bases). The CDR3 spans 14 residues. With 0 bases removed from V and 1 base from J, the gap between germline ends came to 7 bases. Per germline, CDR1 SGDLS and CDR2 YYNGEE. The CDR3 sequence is CASSVAQGNTEAFF. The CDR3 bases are TGTGCCAGCAGCGTAGCACAGGGGAACACTGAAGCTTTCTTT. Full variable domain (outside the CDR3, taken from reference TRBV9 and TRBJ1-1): DSGVTQTPKHLITATGQRVTLRCSPRSGDLSVYWYQQSLDQGLQFLIQYYNGEERAKGNILERFSAQQFPDLHSELNLSSLELGDSALYFCASSVAQGNTEAFFGQGTRLTVV.

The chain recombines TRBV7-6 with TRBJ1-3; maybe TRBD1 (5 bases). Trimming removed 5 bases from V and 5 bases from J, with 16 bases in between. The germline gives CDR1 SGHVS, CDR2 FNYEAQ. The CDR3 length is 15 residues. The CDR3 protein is CASSPPGGSRNTIYF. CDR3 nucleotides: TGTGCCAGCAGCCCCCCCGGGGGGTCGAGAAACACCATATATTTT. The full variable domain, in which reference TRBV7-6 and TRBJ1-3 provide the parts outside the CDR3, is GAGVSQSPRYKVTKRGQDVALRCDPISGHVSLYWYRQALGQGPEFLTYFNYEAQQDKSGLPNDRFSAERPEGSISTLTIQRTEQRDSAMYRCASSPPGGSRNTIYFGEGSWLTVV.

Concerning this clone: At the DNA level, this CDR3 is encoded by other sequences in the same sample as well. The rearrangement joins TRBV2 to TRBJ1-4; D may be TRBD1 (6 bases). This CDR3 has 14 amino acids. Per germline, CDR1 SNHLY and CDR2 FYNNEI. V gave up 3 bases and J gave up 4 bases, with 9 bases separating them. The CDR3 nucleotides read TGTGCCAGCAGTGAGCAAGGGGGTAATGAAAAACTGTTTTTT. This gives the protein CASSEQGGNEKLFF.

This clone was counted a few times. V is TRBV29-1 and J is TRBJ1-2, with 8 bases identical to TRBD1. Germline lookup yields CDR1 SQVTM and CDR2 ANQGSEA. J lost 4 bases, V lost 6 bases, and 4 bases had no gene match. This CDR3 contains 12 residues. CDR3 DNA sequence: TGCAGCGTGGCCGGGACAGGCTATGGCTACACCTTC. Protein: CSVAGTGYGYTF.

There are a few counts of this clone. The CDR3 spells CASSVTSADYEQYF. CDR3 coding DNA: TGTGCCAGCAGCGTCACTAGCGCCGACTACGAGCAGTACTTC. This chain uses TRBV9 with TRBJ2-7; 7 bases are a match to TRBD2. Germline values: CDR1 SGDLS, CDR2 YYNGEE. The CDR3 runs 14 residues. Trimming at V came to 2 bases and at J to 3 bases, leaving 5 bases not matched to a gene.

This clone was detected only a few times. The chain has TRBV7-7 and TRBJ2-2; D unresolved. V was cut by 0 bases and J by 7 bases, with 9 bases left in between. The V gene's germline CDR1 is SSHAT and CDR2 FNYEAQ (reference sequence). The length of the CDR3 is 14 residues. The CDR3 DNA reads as TGTGCCAGCAGCTTAGCGTCTACTGTCGGGGAGCTGTTTTTT. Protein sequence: CASSLASTVGELFF.

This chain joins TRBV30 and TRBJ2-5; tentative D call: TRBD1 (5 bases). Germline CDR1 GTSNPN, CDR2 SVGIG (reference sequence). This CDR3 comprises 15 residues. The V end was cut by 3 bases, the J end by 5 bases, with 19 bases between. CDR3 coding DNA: TGTGCCTGGAGCCCCGATTCCAGGGCCGGGGAGACCCAGTACTTC. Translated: CAWSPDSRAGETQYF.

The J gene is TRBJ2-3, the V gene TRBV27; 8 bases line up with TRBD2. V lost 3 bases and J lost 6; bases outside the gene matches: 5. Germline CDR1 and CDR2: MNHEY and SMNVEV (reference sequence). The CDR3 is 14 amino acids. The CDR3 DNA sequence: TGTGCCAGCAGTTTTTTAGCGGGATCGGATACGCAGTATTTT. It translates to CASSFLAGSDTQYF.

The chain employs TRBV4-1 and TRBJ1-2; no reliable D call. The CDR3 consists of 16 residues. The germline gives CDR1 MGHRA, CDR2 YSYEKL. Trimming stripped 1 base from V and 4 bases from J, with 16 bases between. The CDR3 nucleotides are TGCGCCAGCAGCCAAGGTACAACGGAGAAGCCCTATGGCTACACCTTC. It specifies CASSQGTTEKPYGYTF.

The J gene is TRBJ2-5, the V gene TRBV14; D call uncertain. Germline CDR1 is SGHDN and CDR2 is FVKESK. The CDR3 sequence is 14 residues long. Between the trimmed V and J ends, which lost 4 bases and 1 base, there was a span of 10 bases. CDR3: CASSLRGFQETQYF. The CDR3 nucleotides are TGTGCCAGCAGCCTTCGAGGCTTCCAAGAGACCCAGTACTTC.

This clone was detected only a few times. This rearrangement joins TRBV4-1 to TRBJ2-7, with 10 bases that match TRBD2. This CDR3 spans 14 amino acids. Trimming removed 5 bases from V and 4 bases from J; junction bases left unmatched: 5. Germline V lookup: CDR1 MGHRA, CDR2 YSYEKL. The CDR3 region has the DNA TGCGCCAGCAGCAACCCGGGACTAGCGTACGAGCAGTACTTC. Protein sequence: CASSNPGLAYEQYF.

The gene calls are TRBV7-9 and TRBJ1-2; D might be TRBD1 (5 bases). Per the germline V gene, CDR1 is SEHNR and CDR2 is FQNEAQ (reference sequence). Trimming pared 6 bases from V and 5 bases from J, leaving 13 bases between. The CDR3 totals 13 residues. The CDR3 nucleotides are TGTGCCAGCAGTGGTCCAGGGACTTATGGCTACACCTTC. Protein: CASSGPGTYGYTF.

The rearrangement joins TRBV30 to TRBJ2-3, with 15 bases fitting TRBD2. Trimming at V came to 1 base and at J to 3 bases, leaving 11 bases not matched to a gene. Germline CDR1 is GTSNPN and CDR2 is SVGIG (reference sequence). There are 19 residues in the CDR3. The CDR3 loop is CAWSGPTGTSGRRTDTQYF. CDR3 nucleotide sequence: TGTGCCTGGAGTGGACCTACCGGGACTAGCGGGAGGAGAACAGATACGCAGTATTTT.

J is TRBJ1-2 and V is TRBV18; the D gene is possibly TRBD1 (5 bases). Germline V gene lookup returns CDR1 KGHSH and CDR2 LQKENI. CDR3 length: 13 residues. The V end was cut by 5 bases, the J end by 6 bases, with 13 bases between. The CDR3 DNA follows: TGTGCCAGCTCAGAACAGGATGAGCATGGCTACACCTTC. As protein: CASSEQDEHGYTF.

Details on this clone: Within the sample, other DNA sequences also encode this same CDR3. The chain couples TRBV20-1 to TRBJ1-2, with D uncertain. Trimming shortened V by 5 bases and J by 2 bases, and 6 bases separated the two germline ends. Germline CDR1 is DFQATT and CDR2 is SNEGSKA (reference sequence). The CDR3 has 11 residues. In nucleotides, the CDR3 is TGCAGTGCTGGCCAGAACTATGGCTACACCTTC. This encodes CSAGQNYGYTF.

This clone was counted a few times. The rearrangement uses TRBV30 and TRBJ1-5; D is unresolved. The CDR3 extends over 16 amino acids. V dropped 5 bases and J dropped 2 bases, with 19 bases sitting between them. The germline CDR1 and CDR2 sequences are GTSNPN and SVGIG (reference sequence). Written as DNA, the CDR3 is TGTGCCTGGTCGCTCGTGAGCCCCCTAGGCAATCAGCCCCAGCATTTT. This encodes CAWSLVSPLGNQPQHF.

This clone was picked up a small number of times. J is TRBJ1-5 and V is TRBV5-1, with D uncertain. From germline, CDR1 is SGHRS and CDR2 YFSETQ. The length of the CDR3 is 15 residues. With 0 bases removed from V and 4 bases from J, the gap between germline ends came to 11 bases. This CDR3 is CASSLAGIGNQPQHF. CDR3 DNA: TGCGCCAGCAGCTTGGCCGGGATTGGGAATCAGCCCCAGCATTTT.

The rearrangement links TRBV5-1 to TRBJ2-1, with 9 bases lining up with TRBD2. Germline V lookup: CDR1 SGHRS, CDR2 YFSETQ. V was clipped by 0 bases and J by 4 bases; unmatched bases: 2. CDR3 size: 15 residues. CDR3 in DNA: TGCGCCAGCAGCTTGGCCCTAGCGGGATACAATGAGCAGTTCTTC. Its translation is CASSLALAGYNEQFF.

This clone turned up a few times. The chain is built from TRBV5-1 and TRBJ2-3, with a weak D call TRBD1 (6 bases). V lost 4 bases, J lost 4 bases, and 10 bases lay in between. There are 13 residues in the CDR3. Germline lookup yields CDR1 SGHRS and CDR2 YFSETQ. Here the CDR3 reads CASSPRGADTQYF. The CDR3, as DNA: TGCGCCAGCAGCCCCAGGGGCGCAGATACGCAGTATTTT.